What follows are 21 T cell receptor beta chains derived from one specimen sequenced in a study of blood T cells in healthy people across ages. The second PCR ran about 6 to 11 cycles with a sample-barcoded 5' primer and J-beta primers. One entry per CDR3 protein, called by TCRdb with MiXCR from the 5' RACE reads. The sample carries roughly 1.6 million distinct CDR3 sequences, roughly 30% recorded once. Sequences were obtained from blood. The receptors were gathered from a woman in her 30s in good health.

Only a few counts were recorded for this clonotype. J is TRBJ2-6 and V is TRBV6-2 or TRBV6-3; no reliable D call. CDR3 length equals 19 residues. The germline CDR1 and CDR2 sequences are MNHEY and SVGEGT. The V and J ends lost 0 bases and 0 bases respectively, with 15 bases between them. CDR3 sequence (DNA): TGTGCCAGCAGTTACTCGAGTCAGGCCGAGGACTCTGGGGCCAACGTCCTGACTTTC. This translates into CASSYSSQAEDSGANVLTF.

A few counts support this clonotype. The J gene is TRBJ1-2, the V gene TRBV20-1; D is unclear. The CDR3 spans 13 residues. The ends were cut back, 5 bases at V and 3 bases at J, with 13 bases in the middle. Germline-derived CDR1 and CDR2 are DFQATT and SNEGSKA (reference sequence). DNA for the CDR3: TGCAGTGCTCTGACCCGGATGGACTATGGCTACACCTTC. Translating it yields CSALTRMDYGYTF.

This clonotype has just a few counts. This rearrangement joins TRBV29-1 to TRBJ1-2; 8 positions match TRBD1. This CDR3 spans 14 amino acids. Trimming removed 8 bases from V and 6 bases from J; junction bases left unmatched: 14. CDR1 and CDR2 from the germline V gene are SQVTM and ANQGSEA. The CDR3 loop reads CSTLTGDLGNGYTF. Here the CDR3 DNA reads TGCAGCACCTTGACAGGGGACCTGGGTAATGGCTACACCTTC.

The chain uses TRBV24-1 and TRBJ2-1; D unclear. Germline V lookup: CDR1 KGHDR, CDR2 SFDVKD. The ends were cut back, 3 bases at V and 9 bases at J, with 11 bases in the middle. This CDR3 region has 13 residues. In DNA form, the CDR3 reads TGTGCCACCAGTGATGCACGCGGTGGTGAGCAGTTCTTC. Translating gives CATSDARGGEQFF.

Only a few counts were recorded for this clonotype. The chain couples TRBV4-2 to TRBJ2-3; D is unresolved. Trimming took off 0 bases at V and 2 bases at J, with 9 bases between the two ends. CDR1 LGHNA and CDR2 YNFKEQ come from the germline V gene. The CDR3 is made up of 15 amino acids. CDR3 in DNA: TGTGCCAGCAGCCAAGATGGCGGAGACACAGATACGCAGTATTTT. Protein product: CASSQDGGDTDTQYF.

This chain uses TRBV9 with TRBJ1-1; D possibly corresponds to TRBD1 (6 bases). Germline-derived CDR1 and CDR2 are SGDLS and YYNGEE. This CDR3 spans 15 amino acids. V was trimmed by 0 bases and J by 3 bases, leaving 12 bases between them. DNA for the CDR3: TGTGCCAGCAGCGTAGAGGTTAGGGGGGACACTGAAGCTTTCTTT. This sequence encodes CASSVEVRGDTEAFF.

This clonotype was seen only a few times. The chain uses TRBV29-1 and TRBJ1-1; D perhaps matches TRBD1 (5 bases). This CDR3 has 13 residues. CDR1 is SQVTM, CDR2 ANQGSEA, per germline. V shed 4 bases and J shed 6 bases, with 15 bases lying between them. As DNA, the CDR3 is TGCAGCGTTGTGGGCAGGGAAGTCTCTGAAGCTTTCTTT. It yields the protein CSVVGREVSEAFF.

As DNA, the CDR3 is TGTGCCAGCAGCTCGGGACGGGGGAACCAAGAGACCCAGTACTTC. Protein product: CASSSGRGNQETQYF. V and J are TRBV7-9 and TRBJ2-5; TRBD2 might be the D (6 bases). The ends were cut back, 4 bases at V and 0 bases at J, with 12 bases in the middle. Germline V lookup: CDR1 SEHNR, CDR2 FQNEAQ (reference sequence). The CDR3 has 15 residues.

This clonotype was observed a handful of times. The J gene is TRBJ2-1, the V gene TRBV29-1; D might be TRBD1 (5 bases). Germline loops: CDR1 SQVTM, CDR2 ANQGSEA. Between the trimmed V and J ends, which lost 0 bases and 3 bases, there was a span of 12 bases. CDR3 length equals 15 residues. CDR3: CSVEEGFQGYNEQFF. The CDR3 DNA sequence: TGCAGCGTTGAAGAAGGTTTCCAGGGCTACAATGAGCAGTTCTTC.

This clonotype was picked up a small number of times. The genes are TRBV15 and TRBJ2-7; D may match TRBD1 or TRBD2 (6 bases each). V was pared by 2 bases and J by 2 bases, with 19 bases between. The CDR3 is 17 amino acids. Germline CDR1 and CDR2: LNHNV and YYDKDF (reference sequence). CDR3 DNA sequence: TGTGCCACCAGCAGACGAGCCGGGAGACAGGTTACCTACGAGCAGTACTTC. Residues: CATSRRAGRQVTYEQYF.

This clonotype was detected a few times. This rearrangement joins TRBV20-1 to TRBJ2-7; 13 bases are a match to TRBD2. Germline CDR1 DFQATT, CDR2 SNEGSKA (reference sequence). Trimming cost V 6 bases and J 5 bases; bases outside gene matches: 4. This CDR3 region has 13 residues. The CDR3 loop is CSATGTSGDEQYF. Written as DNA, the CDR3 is TGCAGTGCCACCGGGACTAGCGGGGACGAGCAGTACTTC.

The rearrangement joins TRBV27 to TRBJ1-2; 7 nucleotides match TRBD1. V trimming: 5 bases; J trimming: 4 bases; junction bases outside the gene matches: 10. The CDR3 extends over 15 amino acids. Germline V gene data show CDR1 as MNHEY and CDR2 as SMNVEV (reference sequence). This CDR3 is CASSIRDRDTYGYTF. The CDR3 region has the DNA TGTGCCAGCAGTATCCGGGACAGAGATACCTATGGCTACACCTTC.

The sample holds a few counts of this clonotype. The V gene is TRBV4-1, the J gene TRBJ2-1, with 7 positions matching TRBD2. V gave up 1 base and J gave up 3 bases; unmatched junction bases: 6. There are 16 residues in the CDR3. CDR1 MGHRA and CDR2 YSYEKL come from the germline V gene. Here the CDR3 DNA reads TGCGCCAGCAGCCAAGTCGCGGGGGTCGTCTACAATGAGCAGTTCTTC. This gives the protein CASSQVAGVVYNEQFF.

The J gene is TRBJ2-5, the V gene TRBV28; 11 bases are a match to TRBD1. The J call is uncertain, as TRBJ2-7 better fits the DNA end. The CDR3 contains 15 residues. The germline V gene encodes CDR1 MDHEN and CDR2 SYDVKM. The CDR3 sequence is CASKTPGTGGHEQYF. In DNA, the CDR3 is TGTGCCAGCAAAACTCCGGGGACAGGGGGACACGAGCAGTACTTC.

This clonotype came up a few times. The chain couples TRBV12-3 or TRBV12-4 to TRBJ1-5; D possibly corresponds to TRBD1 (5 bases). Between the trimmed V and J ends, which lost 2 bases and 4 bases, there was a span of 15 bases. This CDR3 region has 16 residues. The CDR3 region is CASSLLGQGQNQPQHF. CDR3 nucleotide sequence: TGTGCCAGCAGTTTACTCGGGCAGGGCCAAAATCAGCCCCAGCATTTT.

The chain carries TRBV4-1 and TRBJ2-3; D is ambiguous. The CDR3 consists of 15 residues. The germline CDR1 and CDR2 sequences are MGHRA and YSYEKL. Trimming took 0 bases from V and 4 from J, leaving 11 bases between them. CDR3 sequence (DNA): TGCGCCAGCAGCCAAGACGGCGTCGGCCCAGATACGCAGTATTTT. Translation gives CASSQDGVGPDTQYF.

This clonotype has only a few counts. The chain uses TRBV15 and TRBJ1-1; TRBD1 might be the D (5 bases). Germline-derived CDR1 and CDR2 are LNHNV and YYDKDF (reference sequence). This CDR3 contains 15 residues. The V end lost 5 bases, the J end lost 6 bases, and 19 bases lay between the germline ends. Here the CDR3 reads CATSGVRDPAPEAFF. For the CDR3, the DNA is TGTGCCACCAGCGGTGTCCGGGACCCTGCACCTGAAGCTTTCTTT.

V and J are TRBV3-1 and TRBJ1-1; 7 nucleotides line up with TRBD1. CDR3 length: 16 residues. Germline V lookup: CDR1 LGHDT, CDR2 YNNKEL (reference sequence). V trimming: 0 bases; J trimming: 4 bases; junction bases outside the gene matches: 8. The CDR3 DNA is TGTGCCAGCAGCCAAGATGGGACAGCTCTTATCACTGAAGCTTTCTTT. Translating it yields CASSQDGTALITEAFF. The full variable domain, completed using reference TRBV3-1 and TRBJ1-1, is DTAVSQTPKYLVTQMGNDKSIKCEQNLGHDTMYWYKQDSKKFLKIMFSYNNKELIINETVPNRFSPKSPDKAHLNLHINSLELGDSAVYFCASSQDGTALITEAFFGQGTRLTVV.

The CDR3 loop reads CASSFGQTSGYTF. CDR3 sequence (DNA): TGTGCCAGCAGTTTCGGACAGACAAGTGGCTACACCTTC. The chain uses TRBV27 and TRBJ1-2; TRBD1 is a possible D gene (6 bases). There are 13 residues in the CDR3. V lost 3 bases to trimming and J lost 7 bases, with 12 bases between them. CDR1 is MNHEY and CDR2 is SMNVEV in the germline V gene (reference sequence).

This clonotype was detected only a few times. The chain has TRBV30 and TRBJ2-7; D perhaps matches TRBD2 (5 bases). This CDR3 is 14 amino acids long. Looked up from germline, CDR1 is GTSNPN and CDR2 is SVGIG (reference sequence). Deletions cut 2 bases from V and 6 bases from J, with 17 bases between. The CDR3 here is CAWSIGKYEGEQYF. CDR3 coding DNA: TGTGCCTGGAGTATTGGGAAGTACGAGGGCGAGCAGTACTTC. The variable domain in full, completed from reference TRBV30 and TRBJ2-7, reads SQTIHQWPATLVQPVGSPLSLECTVEGTSNPNLYWYRQAAGRGLQLLFYSVGIGQISSEVPQNLSASRPQDRQFILSSKKLLLSDSGFYLCAWSIGKYEGEQYFGPGTRLTVT.

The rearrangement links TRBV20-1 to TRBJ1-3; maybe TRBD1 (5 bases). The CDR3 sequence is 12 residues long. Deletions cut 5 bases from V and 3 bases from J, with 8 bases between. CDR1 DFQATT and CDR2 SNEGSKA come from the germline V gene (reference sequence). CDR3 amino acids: CSAATDGNTIYF. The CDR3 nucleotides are TGCAGTGCTGCGACAGATGGAAACACCATATATTTT.